This TCR beta chain was obtained from a study of CD8 T cells in ankylosing spondylitis. Study outcomes and limitations: Disease-linked clones displayed a CD8+ phenotype and appeared relatively rarely in peripheral blood.

The V end lost 5 bases, the J end lost 2 bases, and 11 bases lay between the germline ends. The germline gives CDR1 LGHNA, CDR2 YNFKEQ. The CDR3 runs 14 residues. A note on this clonotype: Its antigen is not known.

TCRdb re-called the 5' RACE reads through MiXCR, storing one row per CDR3 protein. The data show almost 250,000 distinct CDR3 sequences, under 35% seen once. Sample: blood, either unsorted or a sorted T cell fraction (not recorded which). The clonotype comes from a male donor with ankylosing spondylitis or in good health (not recorded which). This chain connects TRBV4-2 to TRBJ2-3; D call uncertain. For the CDR3, the DNA is TGTGCCAGCAGCGTCGAGGCAGCCACAGATACGCAGTATTTT. It specifies CASSVEAATDTQYF.